This T cell receptor (beta chain) was obtained from a study of identical twins. It was template switching that added a universal primer site, and there were unique molecular identifiers on the cDNA. TCRdb reprocessed the 5' RACE reads with MiXCR, giving one entry per CDR3 protein. The repertoire holds 250,000 or so distinct CDR3 sequences, over 9.5% seen once, with roughly 3.7% in the top ten. About this clonotype itself: Its antigen remains unidentified.

Points from the study as a whole: Conclusions were drawn cross-sectionally by statistical analysis, without following the same donors. Fewer insertions were carried by abundant cord blood beta clonotypes, but none was seen in memory repertoires. Excess twin sharing in beta out-of-frame sequences was weaker.

These data also formed part of another study, on yellow fever vaccine responses in identical twins.

The TCR sequence derives from a woman aged 18-30 years in good health. Sequenced input: memory (CD45RO+) T cells sorted from blood.

In nucleotides, the CDR3 is TGCAGTGCTAGCCAGGGGAGGGGAGATACGCAGTATTTT. This encodes CSASQGRGDTQYF. The V call is TRBV20-1, the J call TRBJ2-3; the D gene is possibly TRBD2 (7 bases). The V end lost 3 bases, the J end lost 5 bases, and 12 bases lay between the germline ends. Germline values: CDR1 DFQATT, CDR2 SNEGSKA (reference sequence). The CDR3 has 13 amino acids.